A selection of T cell receptor beta chains follows, all from one sample in a study of TIL therapy for anti-PD-1-resistant metastatic lung cancer. Produced via immunoSEQ multiplex PCR; TCRdb's table is partial and in-frame only. The data contain 35,000 to 55,000 clones, around 80% of them singletons. The specimen comprised blood, sampled at baseline. All receptors derive from a man between 65 and 80 years old with non-small cell lung cancer. CDR3s include the opening cysteine and the closing phenylalanine or tryptophan. The order of the fields is V gene, J gene, CDR3 protein.

v_gene: TRBV18
j_gene: TRBJ2-1
CDR3aa: CASSPDLGNEQFF

v_gene: TRBV6-6
j_gene: TRBJ1-5
CDR3aa: CASSQDGTSNQPQHF

v_gene: TRBV7-8
j_gene: TRBJ2-2
CDR3aa: CASSLVAGNTGELFF

v_gene: TRBV18
j_gene: TRBJ1-4
CDR3aa: CASSPSGTSGEKLFF

v_gene: TRBV5-1
j_gene: TRBJ1-5
CDR3aa: CASSLSAGGNQPQHF

v_gene: TRBV9
j_gene: TRBJ1-1
CDR3aa: CASSVAWDTEAFF

v_gene: TRBV15
j_gene: TRBJ2-4
CDR3aa: CATSKSGVQNIQYF

v_gene: TRBV4-3
j_gene: TRBJ2-6
CDR3aa: CASSQRGAGANVLTF

v_gene: TRBV6-5
j_gene: TRBJ1-1
CDR3aa: CASSTPGREAFF

v_gene: TRBV5-5
j_gene: TRBJ1-2
CDR3aa: CASSLGSYGYTF

v_gene: TRBV11-3
j_gene: TRBJ1-1
CDR3aa: CASSLGVNTEAFF

v_gene: TRBV4-1
j_gene: TRBJ2-5
CDR3aa: CASSLGLADSQETQYF

v_gene: TRBV5-4
j_gene: TRBJ2-2
CDR3aa: CASSLAAGLNTGELFF

v_gene: TRBV6-1
j_gene: TRBJ2-1
CDR3aa: CASSPGTRATNEQFF

v_gene: TRBV7-2
j_gene: TRBJ2-7
CDR3aa: CASSLEWTSGAYEQYF

v_gene: TRBV25-1
j_gene: TRBJ2-3
CDR3aa: CASSAAGGTDTQYF

v_gene: TRBV15
j_gene: TRBJ2-7
CDR3aa: CATSRARGAYEQYF

v_gene: TRBV29-1
j_gene: TRBJ2-7
CDR3aa: CSVEKGLAGEGLDEQYF

v_gene: TRBV5-1
j_gene: TRBJ2-1
CDR3aa: CASSPTGTAYNEQFF

v_gene: TRBV9
j_gene: TRBJ2-7
CDR3aa: CASSVEGDTVIYEQYF

v_gene: TRBV5-1
j_gene: TRBJ2-2
CDR3aa: CASSLSFSSTGELFF

v_gene: TRBV6-5
j_gene: TRBJ1-1
CDR3aa: CASSYRGQLNTEAFF

v_gene: TRBV7-3
j_gene: TRBJ2-3
CDR3aa: CASSLPTSGIDTQYF

v_gene: TRBV5-4
j_gene: TRBJ2-2
CDR3aa: CASSESRAGELFF

v_gene: TRBV2
j_gene: TRBJ2-3
CDR3aa: CASSGMGSTDTQYF

v_gene: TRBV2
j_gene: TRBJ1-6
CDR3aa: CASSFGASSYNSPLHF

v_gene: TRBV9
j_gene: TRBJ2-1
CDR3aa: CASSVEGTSGREQFF

v_gene: TRBV29-1
j_gene: TRBJ1-2
CDR3aa: CSARSSNGYTF

v_gene: TRBV6-5
j_gene: TRBJ1-5
CDR3aa: CASRGYSEEPQHF

v_gene: TRBV7-8
j_gene: TRBJ2-7
CDR3aa: CASSRTGGYEQYF

v_gene: TRBV11-2
j_gene: TRBJ2-2
CDR3aa: CASSKGNTGELFF

v_gene: TRBV25-1
j_gene: TRBJ1-2
CDR3aa: CASYGARGIGYGYTF

v_gene: TRBV10-3
j_gene: TRBJ2-3
CDR3aa: CAIGVSTDTQYF

v_gene: TRBV6-1
j_gene: TRBJ1-2
CDR3aa: CASSEVRDGMNYGYTF

v_gene: TRBV13
j_gene: TRBJ1-2
CDR3aa: CASSPGQSEFYGYTF